A single T cell receptor (beta chain) is shown here with its context. The data are from a study of shared clonotypes between healthy human individuals. Germline V gene data show CDR1 as SGHAT and CDR2 as FQNNGV. The CDR3 is 16 residues long. The junction had 16 bases not matched to a gene; V was cut back by 6 bases and J by 7 bases. Libraries were prepared by immunoSEQ multiplex PCR; TCRdb keeps only in-frame clonotypes and omits some of them. The data show more than 2 million clones, with around 95% seen just once and approximately 1.7% held by the top ten. CD8 cells regarded as naive lacked CD45RO, were positively chosen for CCR7, and omitted terminally differentiated effector memory CD45RA+ cells.

Sequenced material: naive CD8+ T cells from PBMCs. The clonotype was recovered from a man aged 18 to 35 in good health. Some clones in this sample may be carry-over from other donors' samples. V usage is TRBV11-2 and J usage is TRBJ1-1, with TRBD1 matching over 8 bases. The chain's CDR3 is CASSRGAQTGEVEAFF. In DNA form, the CDR3 reads TGTGCCAGCAGTCGTGGGGCACAGACAGGGGAAGTTGAAGCTTTCTTT.